Shown below are 6 T cell receptor beta chains from a single sample sequenced in a study of regulatory T cells in long-lasting Graves disease. Sequencing libraries for TCR beta were prepared with iRepertoire HTBI primers and Arm-PCR of CDR3 regions. TCRdb independently ran MiXCR on the multiplex PCR reads; one entry per CDR3 protein. The data hold 420,000 or so distinct CDR3 sequences, with about 25% observed a single time. Described time point: persistent/refractory GD, antithyroid drugs over 5 years with positive TRAb. PBMC-extracted RNA yielded the TCR library. This specimen was peripheral blood mononuclear cells (PBMCs), taken when the disease was refractory, from a patient treated with antithyroid drugs. These receptors all come from a female donor with Graves disease.

This clonotype has only a few counts. The DNA for the CDR3 is TGTGCCACTCGGAGTCTCGGGGTGTACGAGCAGTACTTC. Residues: CATRSLGVYEQYF. This chain uses TRBV27 with TRBJ2-7; D is perhaps TRBD2 (5 bases). The V end lost 10 bases, the J end lost 4 bases, and 17 bases lay between the germline ends. Germline CDR1 reads MNHEY; CDR2 reads SMNVEV (reference sequence). The CDR3 is 13 residues long.

This clonotype was detected many times. The chain has TRBV2 and TRBJ2-7, with D hard to call. The CDR3 has 14 residues. Germline V gives CDR1 SNHLY, CDR2 FYNNEI. V lost 7 bases and J 4 bases, leaving 17 bases between the germline ends. The CDR3, as DNA: TGTGCCAGCATGGGTGCGTCACCATCTTACGAGCAGTACTTC. The encoded protein is CASMGASPSYEQYF.

As to this clonotype: This may be a read error, as it is one base from a much larger clone. The chain is built from TRBV25-1 and TRBJ1-2; the match to TRBD1 covers 7 bases. Germline CDR1 MGHDK, CDR2 SYGVNS. The CDR3 spans 17 residues. CDR3 nucleotide sequence: TGTACCAGCAGTGAATCCGGGACAGTGAATTCTAACTATGGCTACACCTTC. Its protein product is CTSSESGTVNSNYGYTF.

This clonotype was picked up many times. The chain employs TRBV12-3 or TRBV12-4 and TRBJ1-5, with D maybe TRBD1 (6 bases). The length of the CDR3 is 16 residues. V was shortened by 2 bases and J by 2 bases, with 13 bases between the two germline ends. The CDR3, as DNA: TGTGCCAGCAGTTTAATAGGTCCAGGGGGCAATCAGCCCCAGCATTTT. The encoded protein is CASSLIGPGGNQPQHF.

V usage is TRBV11-1 and J usage is TRBJ2-7; TRBD2 agrees at 10 bases. The end of the DNA aligns better with TRBJ2-1, so the J call may be wrong. CDR1 SGHAT and CDR2 FQDESV come from the germline V gene (reference sequence). The CDR3 runs to 15 residues. In DNA, the CDR3 is TGTGCCAGCAGCAGTACTAGCGGGACGGGGAATGAGCAGTTCTTC. This codes for CASSSTSGTGNEQFF.

This clonotype has at least ten counts. This CDR3 reads CASIRLPTGELFF. CDR3 coding DNA: TGTGCCAGCATAAGACTCCCGACCGGGGAGCTGTTTTTT. The chain couples TRBV28 to TRBJ2-2; D call uncertain. Germline CDR1 MDHEN, CDR2 SYDVKM. This CDR3 spans 13 amino acids. V gave up 7 bases and J gave up 5 bases, with 11 bases separating them.